The 26 T cell receptor beta chains below all came from one sample that was sequenced in a study of OX40 agonist ivuxolimab in advanced cancers. The method was immunoSEQ multiplex PCR; TCRdb's version includes in-frame clones alone and lacks a portion of them. The top ten clones hold roughly 20% of a sample with 34,000 or so clones, about four fifths of them seen once. The specimen was CD4+ or CD8+ T cells sorted from blood, collected in a trial of the OX40 agonist ivuxolimab. These receptors all come from an adult with an advanced solid tumor such as melanoma, head and neck, liver or kidney cancer.

This chain connects TRBV6-1 to TRBJ2-2; no clear D gene. The V gene lost 6 bases and the J gene lost 0 bases, with 8 bases spanning the gap. The CDR3 consists of 14 residues. The germline CDR1 and CDR2 sequences are MNHNS and SASEGT. In DNA, the CDR3 is TGTGCCAGCAGAAGCCTACCGAACACCGGGGAGCTGTTTTTT. Its protein product is CASRSLPNTGELFF.

This clone was observed a few times. The J gene is TRBJ2-2, the V gene TRBV7-8; D not resolved. CDR3 length equals 14 residues. Germline V gives CDR1 SGHVS, CDR2 FQNEAQ. The V gene lost 5 bases and the J gene lost 4 bases, with 11 bases spanning the gap. The CDR3 nucleotides read TGTGCCAGCAGCCCCACTCGGTCCACCGGGGAGCTGTTTTTT. It codes for CASSPTRSTGELFF. The whole variable domain, filled in from reference TRBV7-8 and TRBJ2-2, reads GAGVSQSPRYKVAKRGQDVALRCDPISGHVSLFWYQQALGQGPEFLTYFQNEAQLDKSGLPSDRFFAERPEGSVSTLKIQRTQQEDSAVYLCASSPTRSTGELFFGEGSRLTVL.

In regard to this clone: Different DNA sequences within this sample yield the same CDR3. V usage is TRBV28 and J usage is TRBJ1-2; D remains ambiguous. CDR3 length: 12 amino acids. Trimming took 5 bases from V and 5 from J, leaving 9 bases between them. Germline V gene lookup returns CDR1 MDHEN and CDR2 SYDVKM. The CDR3 region has the DNA TGTGCCAGCAGTCTGACGGTTTATGGCTACACCTTC. Amino acids: CASSLTVYGYTF.

The count of this clone is one. The chain joins TRBV7-3 to TRBJ1-5; no definite D call. Germline values: CDR1 SGHTA, CDR2 FQGTGA. V shed 1 base and J shed 6 bases, with 7 bases lying between them. The CDR3 extends over 13 amino acids. The CDR3, as DNA: TGTGCCAGCAGCTTAATGAACGGTCAGCCCCAGCATTTT. Translating it yields CASSLMNGQPQHF.

The chain recombines TRBV19 with TRBJ2-7, with 9 bases matching TRBD2. Germline assignment: CDR1 LNHDA and CDR2 SQIVND (reference sequence). The V gene end was trimmed by 4 bases and the J gene end by 0 bases; junction bases not matched to a gene: 7. This CDR3 comprises 16 residues. The CDR3 DNA reads as TGTGCCAGTAGTAAGCAAGGTAGCGGGGGCTCCTACGAGCAGTACTTC. It is translated as CASSKQGSGGSYEQYF.

The chain carries TRBV5-1 and TRBJ1-2; TRBD1 might be the D (6 bases). Germline V gene sequence: CDR1 SGHRS, CDR2 YFSETQ. Trimming pared 2 bases from V and 4 bases from J, leaving 15 bases between. The length of the CDR3 is 15 residues. CDR3 DNA: TGCGCCAGCAGCTTCGCACCGGACAGTAGCTATGGCTACACCTTC. It encodes CASSFAPDSSYGYTF.

V is TRBV4-3 and J is TRBJ1-2; 9 bases align to TRBD1. This CDR3 is built from 16 residues. CDR1 and CDR2 (germline): LGHNA, YSLEER. V trimming: 0 bases; J trimming: 4 bases; junction bases outside the gene matches: 6. The CDR3: CASSQEGTGRLYGYTF. DNA for the CDR3: TGCGCCAGCAGCCAAGAAGGGACAGGGCGACTCTATGGCTACACCTTC.

V usage is TRBV11-2 and J usage is TRBJ2-1; 16 bases map to TRBD2. With 5 bases clipped from V and 8 bases from J, the junction kept 3 bases outside the gene matches. The CDR3 is made up of 15 amino acids. Germline lookup yields CDR1 SGHAT and CDR2 FQNNGV. The CDR3 DNA reads TGTGCCAGCAGCGGGGGACTAGCGGGAGGGTATGAGCAGTTCTTC. As protein: CASSGGLAGGYEQFF.

The chain has TRBV5-8 and TRBJ1-6; 9 bases agree with TRBD1. Trimming removed 4 bases from V and 10 bases from J; junction bases left unmatched: 3. The CDR3 has 13 amino acids. Germline values: CDR1 SGHTS, CDR2 YDEGEE. The CDR3 DNA reads TGTGCCAGCAGCCGGGACAGGGAGTCACCCCTCCACTTT. This gives the protein CASSRDRESPLHF.

The rearrangement joins TRBV5-6 to TRBJ1-1; D gene unclear. CDR3 length: 15 amino acids. The V end was cut by 2 bases, the J end by 1 base, with 12 bases between. Germline values: CDR1 SGHDT, CDR2 YYEEEE. The CDR3 reads CASSFFGLRNTEAFF. The CDR3 DNA is TGTGCCAGCAGCTTTTTTGGACTCCGGAACACTGAAGCTTTCTTT.

As DNA, the CDR3 is TGTGCCAGCAGCTTGGCCAACAGGGCCGGGGGTCAGCCCCAGCATTTT. It is translated as CASSLANRAGGQPQHF. The chain couples TRBV9 to TRBJ1-5; D is perhaps TRBD1 (6 bases). V shed 4 bases and J shed 6 bases, with 20 bases lying between them. The CDR3 is 16 amino acids. The V gene's germline CDR1 is SGDLS and CDR2 YYNGEE.

This clone is a singleton in its sample. The V and J genes are TRBV5-1 and TRBJ2-2, with D maybe TRBD1 (5 bases). V was shortened by 1 base and J by 2 bases, with 9 bases between the two germline ends. The CDR3 has 15 amino acids. The germline V gene encodes CDR1 SGHRS and CDR2 YFSETQ. In DNA form, the CDR3 reads TGCGCCAGCAGCTTGACAGGCGACAACACCGGGGAGCTGTTTTTT. Its translation is CASSLTGDNTGELFF.

This clone was recorded once. The chain couples TRBV5-4 to TRBJ1-5, with D perhaps TRBD1 (5 bases). Germline V lookup: CDR1 SGHNT, CDR2 YYREEE (reference sequence). V lost 3 bases, J lost 1 base, and 5 bases lay in between. The CDR3 sequence is 13 residues long. The CDR3 sequence: CASSWGSNQPQHF. CDR3 DNA sequence: TGTGCCAGCAGCTGGGGGAGCAATCAGCCCCAGCATTTT.

The CDR3, as DNA: TGTGCCAGCTCACCACCGTCGACAGGGCTCAATGAGCAGTTCTTC. Protein sequence: CASSPPSTGLNEQFF. The V and J genes are TRBV18 and TRBJ2-1; TRBD1 aligns across 7 bases. The germline V gene has CDR1 KGHSH and CDR2 LQKENI. The V gene end was trimmed by 0 bases and the J gene end by 6 bases; junction bases not matched to a gene: 5. The CDR3 totals 15 residues.

The V and J genes are TRBV7-2 and TRBJ1-2, with D perhaps TRBD1 (6 bases). V lost 1 base to trimming and J lost 8 bases, with 17 bases between them. This CDR3 has 15 amino acids. Germline V gene data show CDR1 as SGHTA and CDR2 as FQGNSA. CDR3 in amino acids: CASSLGNRVNGGYTF. CDR3 sequence (DNA): TGTGCCAGCAGCTTAGGGAACAGGGTTAACGGAGGCTACACCTTC.

The CDR3 nucleotides read TGTGCCAGCAGCGTGGGTAGTAACCAAGAGACCCAGTACTTC. This gives the protein CASSVGSNQETQYF. This rearrangement joins TRBV9 to TRBJ2-5; D remains unclear. The CDR3 covers 14 residues. Germline V gene sequence: CDR1 SGDLS, CDR2 YYNGEE. Trimming pared 2 bases from V and 0 bases from J, leaving 8 bases between.

The V call is TRBV4-3, the J call TRBJ1-2, with D hard to call. Between the trimmed V and J ends, which lost 0 bases and 2 bases, there was a span of 10 bases. Germline CDR1 reads LGHNA; CDR2 reads YSLEER. CDR3 length: 15 residues. CDR3: CASSQDRGRNYGYTF. CDR3 in DNA: TGCGCCAGCAGCCAAGATCGTGGCAGAAACTATGGCTACACCTTC.

V is TRBV7-9 and J is TRBJ2-7; 10 nucleotides match TRBD1. The CDR3 contains 14 residues. V lost 6 bases and J lost 3; bases outside the gene matches: 5. CDR1 SEHNR and CDR2 FQNEAQ come from the germline V gene (reference sequence). CDR3 bases: TGTGCCAGCAGTTCGGGACAGGGGATCTACGAGCAGTACTTC. This encodes CASSSGQGIYEQYF.

The chain carries TRBV9 and TRBJ2-1; the match to TRBD2 covers 7 bases. This CDR3 region has 16 residues. Unmatched junction bases numbered 8, after V lost 0 bases and J lost 5 bases. Germline V lookup: CDR1 SGDLS, CDR2 YYNGEE. This CDR3 is CASSVDSLADDNEQFF. As DNA, the CDR3 is TGTGCCAGCAGCGTAGATAGCCTAGCGGATGACAATGAGCAGTTCTTC.

V gene TRBV7-2 combines with J gene TRBJ2-7; the D gene is possibly TRBD1 (5 bases). CDR1 is SGHTA and CDR2 is FQGNSA in the germline V gene. The CDR3 spans 14 residues. Between the trimmed V and J ends, which lost 0 bases and 2 bases, there was a span of 8 bases. The CDR3 sequence: CASSLAGVTYEQYF. For the CDR3, the DNA is TGTGCCAGCAGCTTAGCAGGGGTGACCTACGAGCAGTACTTC.

J is TRBJ2-1 and V is TRBV28, with 12 positions matching TRBD2. Per the germline V gene, CDR1 is MDHEN and CDR2 is SYDVKM. The CDR3 totals 13 residues. Germline trimming cut 8 bases from V and 6 bases from J; bases unmatched to any gene: 2. The CDR3: CASSSGRGNEQFF. CDR3 nucleotide sequence: TGTGCCAGCTCTAGCGGGAGGGGCAATGAGCAGTTCTTC.

The rearrangement uses TRBV4-2 and TRBJ1-3; 7 nucleotides align to TRBD1. After removal of 4 bases from V and 1 base from J, the junction contained 7 bases not matched to a gene. CDR3 length: 16 amino acids. Germline CDR1 is LGHNA and CDR2 is YNFKEQ. The CDR3 here is CASSRGQAASGNTIYF. As DNA, the CDR3 is TGTGCCAGCAGCCGTGGACAGGCAGCGTCTGGAAACACCATATATTTT.

The chain links TRBV28 to TRBJ2-2; unclear D gene. The V end lost 3 bases, the J end lost 6 bases, and 8 bases lay between the germline ends. CDR3 length: 13 amino acids. Germline loops: CDR1 MDHEN, CDR2 SYDVKM. The CDR3 coding sequence is TGTGCCAGCAGTTTGGAATTTTCCGGGGAGCTGTTTTTT. This codes for CASSLEFSGELFF.

The chain couples TRBV7-3 to TRBJ2-2; D is undetermined. Germline-derived CDR1 and CDR2 are SGHTA and FQGTGA. The V end was cut by 6 bases, the J end by 1 base, with 0 bases between. The CDR3 has 11 residues. For the CDR3, the DNA is TGTGCCAGCAGGAACACCGGGGAGCTGTTTTTT. Amino acid sequence: CASRNTGELFF.

This rearrangement joins TRBV27 to TRBJ2-7; possible D gene TRBD2, 5 bases. CDR3 size: 16 residues. Germline CDR1 is MNHEY and CDR2 is SMNVEV (reference sequence). The ends were cut back, 1 base at V and 4 bases at J, with 17 bases in the middle. DNA of the CDR3: TGTGCCAGCAGTTTATATTTGATTCGGCGAGGGTACGAGCAGTACTTC. Translated, it gives CASSLYLIRRGYEQYF.

In this sample, this clone turned up once. The V gene is TRBV6-5, the J gene TRBJ1-2, with TRBD1 identical over 8 bases. J was trimmed by 6 bases and V by 10 bases; bases with no gene match: 10. The CDR3 is 13 residues long. Germline CDR1 reads MNHEY; CDR2 reads SVGAGI. CDR3 nucleotides: TGTGCCACCACGGACAGGGAGGTAAATGGCTACACCTTC. This encodes CATTDREVNGYTF.